This T cell receptor beta chain was identified in a study of early T cells in non-severe SARS-CoV-2 infection. There are many counts of this clonotype. This CDR3 spans 16 amino acids. J lost 9 bases, V lost 2 bases, and 6 bases had no gene match. CDR1 LNHDA and CDR2 SQIVND come from the germline V gene (reference sequence). TCRdb redid the calling of the 5' RACE reads with MiXCR, one entry per CDR3 protein. The sample has 45,000 to 65,000 distinct CDR3 sequences, roughly an eighth seen once; the top ten hold about 2.5%. This specimen consisted of whole blood, obtained at baseline. This TCR derives from an adult who was a healthcare worker with PCR-confirmed SARS-CoV-2 infection or an uninfected control (not recorded which). The chain has TRBV19 and TRBJ2-1; 14 bases match TRBD2. CDR3 in amino acids: CASSISGTSGSGEQFF. In DNA, the CDR3 is TGTGCCAGTAGTATATCGGGGACTAGCGGGAGCGGTGAGCAGTTCTTC.